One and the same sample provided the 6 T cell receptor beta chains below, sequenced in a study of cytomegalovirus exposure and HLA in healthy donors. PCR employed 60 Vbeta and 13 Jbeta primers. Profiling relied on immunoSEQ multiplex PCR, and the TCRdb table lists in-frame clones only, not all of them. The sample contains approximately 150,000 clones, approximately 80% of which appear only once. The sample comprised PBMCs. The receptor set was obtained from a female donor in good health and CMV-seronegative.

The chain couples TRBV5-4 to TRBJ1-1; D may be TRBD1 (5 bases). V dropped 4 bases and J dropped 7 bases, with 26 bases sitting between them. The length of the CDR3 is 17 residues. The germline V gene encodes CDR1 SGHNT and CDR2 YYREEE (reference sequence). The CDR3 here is CASSPWGTGSSRNEAFF. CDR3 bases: TGTGCCAGCAGCCCCTGGGGCACCGGGTCCTCAAGGAATGAAGCTTTCTTT. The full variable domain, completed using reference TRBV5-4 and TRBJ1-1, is ETGVTQSPTHLIKTRGQQVTLRCSSQSGHNTVSWYQQALGQGPQFIFQYYREEENGRGNFPPRFSGLQFPNYSSELNVNALELDDSALYLCASSPWGTGSSRNEAFFGQGTRLTVV.

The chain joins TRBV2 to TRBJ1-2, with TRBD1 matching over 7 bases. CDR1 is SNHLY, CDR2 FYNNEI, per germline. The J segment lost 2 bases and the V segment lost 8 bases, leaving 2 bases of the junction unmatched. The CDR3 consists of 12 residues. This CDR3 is CASGQVNYGYTF. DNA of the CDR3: TGTGCCAGCGGACAGGTCAACTATGGCTACACCTTC.

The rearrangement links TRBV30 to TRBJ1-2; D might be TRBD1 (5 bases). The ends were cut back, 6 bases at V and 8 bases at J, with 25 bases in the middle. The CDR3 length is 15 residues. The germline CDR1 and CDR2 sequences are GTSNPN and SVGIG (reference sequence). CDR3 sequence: CACTPGQIVSRGYTF. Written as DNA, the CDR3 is TGTGCCTGTACCCCAGGGCAGATAGTGTCTAGGGGCTACACCTTC.

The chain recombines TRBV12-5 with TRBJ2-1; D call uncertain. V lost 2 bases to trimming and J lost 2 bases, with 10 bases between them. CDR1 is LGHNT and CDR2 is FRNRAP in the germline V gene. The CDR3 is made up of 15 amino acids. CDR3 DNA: TGTGCTAGTGGTTTGACACCTGATCCCTACAATGAGCAGTTCTTC. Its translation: CASGLTPDPYNEQFF.

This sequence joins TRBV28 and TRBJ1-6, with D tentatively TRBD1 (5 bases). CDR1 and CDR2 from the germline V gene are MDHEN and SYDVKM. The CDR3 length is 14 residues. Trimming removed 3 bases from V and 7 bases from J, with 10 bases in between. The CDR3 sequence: CASSFRQGNSPLHF. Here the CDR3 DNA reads TGTGCCAGCAGTTTTCGGCAGGGCAATTCACCCCTCCACTTT.

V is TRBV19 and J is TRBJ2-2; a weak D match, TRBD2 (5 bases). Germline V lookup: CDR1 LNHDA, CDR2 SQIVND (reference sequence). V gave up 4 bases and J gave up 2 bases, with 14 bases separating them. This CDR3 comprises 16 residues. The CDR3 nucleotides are TGTGCCAGTAGTAGCTATCGACGGGGAAACACCGGGGAGCTGTTTTTT. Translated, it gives CASSSYRRGNTGELFF.